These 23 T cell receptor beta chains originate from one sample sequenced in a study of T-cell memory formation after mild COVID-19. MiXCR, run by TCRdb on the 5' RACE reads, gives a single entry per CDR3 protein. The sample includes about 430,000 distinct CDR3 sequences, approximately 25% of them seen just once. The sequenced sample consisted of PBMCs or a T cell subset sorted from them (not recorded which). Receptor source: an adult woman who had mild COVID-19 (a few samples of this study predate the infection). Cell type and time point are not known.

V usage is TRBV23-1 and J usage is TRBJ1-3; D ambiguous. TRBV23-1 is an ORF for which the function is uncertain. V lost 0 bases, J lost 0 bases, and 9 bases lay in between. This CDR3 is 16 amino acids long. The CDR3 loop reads CASSQSRAISGNTIYF. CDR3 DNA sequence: TGCGCCAGCAGTCAATCAAGAGCGATCTCTGGAAACACCATATATTTT.

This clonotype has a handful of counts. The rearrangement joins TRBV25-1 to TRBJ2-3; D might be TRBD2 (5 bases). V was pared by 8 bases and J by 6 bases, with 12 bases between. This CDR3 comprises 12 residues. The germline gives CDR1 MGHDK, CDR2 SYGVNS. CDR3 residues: CASGSSADTQYF. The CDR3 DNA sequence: TGTGCCAGCGGAAGTAGCGCGGATACGCAGTATTTT.

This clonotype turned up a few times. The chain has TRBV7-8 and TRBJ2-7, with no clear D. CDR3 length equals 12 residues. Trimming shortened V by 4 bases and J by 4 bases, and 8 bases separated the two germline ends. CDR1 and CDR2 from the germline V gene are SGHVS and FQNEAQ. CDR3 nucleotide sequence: TGTGCCAGCAGCTGGGGAAGTTACGAGCAGTACTTC. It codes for CASSWGSYEQYF.

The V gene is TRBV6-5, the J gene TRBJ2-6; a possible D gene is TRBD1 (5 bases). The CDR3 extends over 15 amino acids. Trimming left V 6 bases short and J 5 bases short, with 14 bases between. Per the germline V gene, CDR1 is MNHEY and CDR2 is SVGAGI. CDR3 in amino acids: CASRSRDSRANVLTF. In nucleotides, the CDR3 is TGTGCCAGCAGATCCAGGGATTCAAGGGCCAACGTCCTGACTTTC.

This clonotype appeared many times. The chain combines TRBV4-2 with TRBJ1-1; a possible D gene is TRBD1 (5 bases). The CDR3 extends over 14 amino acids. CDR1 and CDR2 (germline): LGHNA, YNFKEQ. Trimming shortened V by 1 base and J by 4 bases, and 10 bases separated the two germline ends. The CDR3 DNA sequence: TGTGCCAGCAGCCAAGGAGGCAGGGTCACTGAAGCTTTCTTT. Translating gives CASSQGGRVTEAFF.

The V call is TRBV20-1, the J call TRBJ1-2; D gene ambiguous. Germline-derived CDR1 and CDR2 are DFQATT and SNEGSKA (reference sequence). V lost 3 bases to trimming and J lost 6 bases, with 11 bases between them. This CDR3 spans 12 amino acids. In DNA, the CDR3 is TGCAGTGCTAGGCTAGGCCGTAATGGCTACACCTTC. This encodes CSARLGRNGYTF.

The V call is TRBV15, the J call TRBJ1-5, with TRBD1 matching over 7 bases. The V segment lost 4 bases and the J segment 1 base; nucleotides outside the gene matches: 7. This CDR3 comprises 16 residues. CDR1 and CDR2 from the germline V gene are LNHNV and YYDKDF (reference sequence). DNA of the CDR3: TGTGCCACCAGCAAAATGCCGGGACAGAGCAATCAGCCCCAGCATTTT. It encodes CATSKMPGQSNQPQHF.

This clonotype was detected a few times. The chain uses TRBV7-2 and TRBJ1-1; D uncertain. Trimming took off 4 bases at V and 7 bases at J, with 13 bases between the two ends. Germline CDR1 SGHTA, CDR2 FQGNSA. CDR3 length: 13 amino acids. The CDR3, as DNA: TGTGCCAGCAGCTCCGAGGGCAGTCGTGAAGCTTTCTTT. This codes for CASSSEGSREAFF.

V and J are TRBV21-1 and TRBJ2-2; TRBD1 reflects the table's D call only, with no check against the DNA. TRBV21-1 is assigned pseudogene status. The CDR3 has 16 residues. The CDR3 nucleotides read TGTGCCAGCAGCAAAGGGGTACCTGCCCCGGGCGGGGAGCTGTTTTTT. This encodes CASSKGVPAPGGELFF.

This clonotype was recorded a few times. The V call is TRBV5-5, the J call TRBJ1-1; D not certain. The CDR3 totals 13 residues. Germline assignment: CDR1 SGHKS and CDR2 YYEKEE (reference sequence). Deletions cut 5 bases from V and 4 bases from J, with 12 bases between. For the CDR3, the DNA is TGTGCCAGCAGACCTCCGGGTATCACTGAAGCTTTCTTT. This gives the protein CASRPPGITEAFF.

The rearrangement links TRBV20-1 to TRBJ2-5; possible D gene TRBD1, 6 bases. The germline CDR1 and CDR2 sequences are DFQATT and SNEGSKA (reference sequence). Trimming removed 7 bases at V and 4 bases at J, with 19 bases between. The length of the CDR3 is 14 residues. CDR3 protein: CSVTDLTGRETQYF. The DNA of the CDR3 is TGCAGTGTCACCGACCTCACAGGGCGAGAGACCCAGTACTTC.

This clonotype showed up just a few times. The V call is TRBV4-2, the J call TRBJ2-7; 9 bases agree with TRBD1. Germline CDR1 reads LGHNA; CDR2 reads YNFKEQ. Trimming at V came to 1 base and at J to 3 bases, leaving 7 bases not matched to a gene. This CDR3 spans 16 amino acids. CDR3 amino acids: CASSQGLGDRDYEQYF. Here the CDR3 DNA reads TGTGCCAGCAGCCAAGGGTTGGGGGACAGGGACTACGAGCAGTACTTC.

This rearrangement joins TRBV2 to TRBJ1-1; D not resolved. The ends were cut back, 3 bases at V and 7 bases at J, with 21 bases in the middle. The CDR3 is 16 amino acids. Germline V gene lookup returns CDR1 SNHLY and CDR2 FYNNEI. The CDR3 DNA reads TGTGCCAGCAGTGACCCGAGGGTAGGGAAGCGGAATGAAGCTTTCTTT. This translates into CASSDPRVGKRNEAFF.

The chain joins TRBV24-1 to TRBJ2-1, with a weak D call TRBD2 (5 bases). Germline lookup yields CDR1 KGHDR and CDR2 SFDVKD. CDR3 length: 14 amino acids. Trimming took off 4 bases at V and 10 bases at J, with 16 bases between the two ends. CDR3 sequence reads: CATSDPFRWEEQFF. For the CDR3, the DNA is TGTGCCACCAGTGACCCCTTCAGGTGGGAGGAGCAGTTCTTC.

CDR3 amino acids: CASSNPNAEAFF. CDR3 bases: TGTGCCAGCAGCAATCCCAACGCTGAAGCTTTCTTT. V gene TRBV7-9 combines with J gene TRBJ1-1; D not resolved. CDR1 is SEHNR and CDR2 is FQNEAQ in the germline V gene (reference sequence). Trimming shortened V by 5 bases and J by 6 bases, and 10 bases separated the two germline ends. The CDR3 runs to 12 residues. The whole variable domain, remainder taken from reference TRBV7-9 and TRBJ1-1, is DTGVSQNPRHKITKRGQNVTFRCDPISEHNRLYWYRQTLGQGPEFLTYFQNEAQLEKSRLLSDRFSAERPKGSFSTLEIQRTEQGDSAMYLCASSNPNAEAFFGQGTRLTVV.

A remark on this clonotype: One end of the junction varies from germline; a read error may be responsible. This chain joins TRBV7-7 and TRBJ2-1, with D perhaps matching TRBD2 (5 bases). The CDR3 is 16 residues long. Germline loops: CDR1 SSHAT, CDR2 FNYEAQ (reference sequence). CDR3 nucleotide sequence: TGTGCTAGCAGCTTCCAACCGGGATCATCCTACAATGAGCAGTTCTTC. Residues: CASSFQPGSSYNEQFF.

CDR3 loop: CASSTGREVGYTF. DNA of the CDR3: TGTGCCAGCAGCACAGGGAGGGAAGTTGGCTACACCTTC. The chain combines TRBV12-3 or TRBV12-4 with TRBJ1-2; a possible D gene is TRBD1 (6 bases). The CDR3 sequence is 13 residues long. V was pared by 6 bases and J by 7 bases, with 15 bases between.

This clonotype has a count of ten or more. CDR3 loop: CASTQGGPDTQYF. The CDR3 region has the DNA TGTGCCAGTACCCAAGGAGGCCCAGATACGCAGTATTTT. The chain recombines TRBV9 with TRBJ2-3; D might be TRBD2 (5 bases). CDR3 size: 13 residues. Per germline, CDR1 SGDLS and CDR2 YYNGEE. Trimming stripped 8 bases from V and 4 bases from J, with 14 bases between.

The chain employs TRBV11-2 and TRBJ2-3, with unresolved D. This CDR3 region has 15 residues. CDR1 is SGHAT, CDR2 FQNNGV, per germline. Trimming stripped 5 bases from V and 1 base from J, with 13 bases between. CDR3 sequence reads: CASSPRTWGTDTQYF. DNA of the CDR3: TGTGCCAGCAGCCCTCGAACTTGGGGCACAGATACGCAGTATTTT.

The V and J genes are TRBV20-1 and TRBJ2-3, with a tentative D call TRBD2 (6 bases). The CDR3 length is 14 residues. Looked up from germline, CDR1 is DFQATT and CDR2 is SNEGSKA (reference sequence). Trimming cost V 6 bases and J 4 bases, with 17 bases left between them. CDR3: CSAPGRGIADTQYF. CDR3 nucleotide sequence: TGCAGTGCCCCGGGCCGGGGGATCGCAGATACGCAGTATTTT.

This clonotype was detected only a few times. DNA of the CDR3: TGCAGCGGCGGGACTGGAGCCAAAAACATTCAGTACTTC. This codes for CSGGTGAKNIQYF. The chain uses TRBV29-1 and TRBJ2-4; a weak D match, TRBD2 (6 bases). Germline CDR1 SQVTM, CDR2 ANQGSEA. V gave up 7 bases and J gave up 0 bases, with 10 bases separating them. There are 13 residues in the CDR3.

In nucleotides, the CDR3 is TGTGCCAGCAGCTTACGGGGGGGCAATGAGCAGTTCTTC. It codes for CASSLRGGNEQFF. V and J are TRBV7-8 and TRBJ2-1, with 8 nucleotides matching TRBD2. The trim removed 2 bases at V and 6 bases at J, leaving 0 bases unmatched. CDR1 is SGHVS and CDR2 is FQNEAQ in the germline V gene. The CDR3 totals 13 residues. Using reference TRBV7-8 and TRBJ2-1 for the parts outside the CDR3, the full variable domain is GAGVSQSPRYKVAKRGQDVALRCDPISGHVSLFWYQQALGQGPEFLTYFQNEAQLDKSGLPSDRFFAERPEGSVSTLKIQRTQQEDSAVYLCASSLRGGNEQFFGPGTRLTVL.

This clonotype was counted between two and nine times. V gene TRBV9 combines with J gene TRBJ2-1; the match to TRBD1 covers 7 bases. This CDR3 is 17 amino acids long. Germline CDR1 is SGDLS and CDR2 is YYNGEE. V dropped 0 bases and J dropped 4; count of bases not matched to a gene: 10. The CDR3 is CASSVEGEGAVYNEQFF. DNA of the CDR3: TGTGCCAGCAGCGTAGAGGGAGAGGGGGCGGTTTACAATGAGCAGTTCTTC.